Here is one T cell receptor (beta chain) with its context. This clone was seen once. Its antigen specificity is not known. Mismatch with germline at one junction end may stem from a read error. Untouched CD4+ T cells were isolated from Ficoll-separated PBMC by magnetic bead negative selection, reaching an average purity of roughly 98%. Using magnetic beads, untouched CD4+ T cells were isolated from Ficoll-separated PBMC at around 98% purity, with only negligible CD8+ contamination. Donors were a few healthy blood donors whose buffy coats supplied peripheral blood mononuclear cells. CMV seronegative status was shared by all three donors. The DNeasy Blood & Tissue Kit was used to extract genomic DNA. TCRB sequencing was performed on genomic DNA from sorted CD137+CD4+ cells and pre-culture CD4+ baseline samples from each subject. The immunoSEQ multiplex PCR, with forward primers for 54 TRBV segments and reverse primers for 13 TRBJ segments, was used to amplify TCRB CDR3 regions. Pre-culture CD4+ samples were sequenced at deep resolution, targeting hundreds of thousands of T cell genomes. Sequencing of amplicons was performed on an Illumina HiSeq System, and 87 bp reads covering the CDR3 were generated. Per the authors' processing: PCR and sequencing errors in the reads were corrected, and CDR3 regions were defined by aligning to IMGT reference sequences. Synthetic template pools were used to estimate counts of templates and unique rearrangements. Clonality was computed as 1 minus Pielou's evenness. Richness was estimated with the Daley-Smith estimator. Repertoire overlap was measured with Morisita's index. Clones present in cultured samples but not detected in the pre-culture repertoire of the same donor were defined as low-abundance clones. TCRdb re-hosts the immuneACCESS table, in-frame sequences only. Its copies lack some clones; in the studies checked, an unresolved V gene accounts for under half of them, and the cause for the rest is not known. The V and J calls and clone size were taken over from that table, and D and trimming were inferred from the DNA. Counted in this sample were roughly 73,000 clones; 80% of them appeared once. Around 1.6% of the sample is held by the ten biggest clonotypes.

The CDR1 and CDR2 encoded by the germline V gene are MNHNS and SASEGT. The cysteine opens and the phenylalanine closes a CDR3 of 14 amino acids. The retained sequence is limited to the CDR3, 42 bases, with the frame set at the first base. The sample belongs to a study of T cell repertoires and HLA-DP antigens (dated by TCRdb to the late 2010s). In terms of the full investigation: The study used an in vitro model of CD4+ T cell alloreactivity in which transduced HeLa cells presented allogeneic HLA-DP. The two alloantigens modelled structurally similar versus dissimilar alloantigens, differing from self at one and approximately 11 peptide-binding groove amino acids, respectively. The three donors were two male and one female, with ages ranging from the 18-to-29 to the 60-to-69 age band. An average DNA input of roughly 0.2 ug was used for sorted CD137+CD4+ samples, compared with 950 to 1,500 ng for pre-culture CD4+ samples.

General conclusions and limits of the study: Naive and memory CD4+ repertoires were not analysed separately. Limitations were identified as the inclusion of only a few donors, the use of a non-physiological HeLa antigen-presenting system, and the use of total CD4+ responder cells. Similar clonality (around 0.4) was observed for sorted CD137+ cells against both alloantigens, and this clonality was much higher than that observed in pre-culture samples (around 0.042). Clones undetected before culture had an average cumulative frequency of roughly 35% against one allele versus about 46% against the other.

What was sequenced was CD4+ T cells from PBMCs. This receptor was identified in a man aged 60 to 75 in good health and CMV-seronegative. This receptor chain uses TRBV6-1 and TRBJ1-4; no confident D gene assignment can be made. The CDR3 is CASTEHLNNEKLFF. The nucleotides are TGTGCCAGCACTGAACACCTTAATAATGAAAAACTGTTTTTT.